These 16 T cell receptor beta chains were all obtained from the same sample, sequenced in a study of blood T cell repertoires in COVID-19. Measured with immunoSEQ multiplex PCR; TCRdb has only the in-frame clones, and not every one. The sample yields a few hundred thousand clones, around 86% seen once. Sequencing was done on a sample of peripheral blood. The receptors stem from a man between 50 and 59 years old with acute or convalescent COVID-19.

The chain combines TRBV11-2 with TRBJ1-3; TRBD1 matches 7 bases. Germline V lookup: CDR1 SGHAT, CDR2 FQNNGV. This CDR3 has 17 amino acids. The J segment lost 0 bases and the V segment lost 3 bases, leaving 8 bases of the junction unmatched. Here the CDR3 DNA reads TGTGCCAGCAGCTTCGGGGACAGATTCTACTCTGGAAACACCATATATTTT. Its protein product is CASSFGDRFYSGNTIYF.

CDR3 bases: TGCGCCAGCAGCTCCGACAGCTTCAATGAGCAGTTCTTC. Amino acids: CASSSDSFNEQFF. The chain couples TRBV5-1 to TRBJ2-1; a possible D gene is TRBD1 (5 bases). CDR1 and CDR2 (germline): SGHRS, YFSETQ. CDR3 length equals 13 residues. V dropped 3 bases and J dropped 6 bases, with 10 bases sitting between them.

The rearrangement links TRBV7-3 to TRBJ2-1, with D unclear. V lost 6 bases to trimming and J lost 5 bases, with 11 bases between them. This CDR3 is 13 amino acids long. Per germline, CDR1 SGHTA and CDR2 FQGTGA. The CDR3 is CASRSDTNNEQFF. For the CDR3, the DNA is TGTGCCAGCAGGTCAGACACGAACAATGAGCAGTTCTTC.

The chain's CDR3 is CASSFQTGGLRETQYF. For the CDR3, the DNA is TGCGCCAGCAGCTTCCAGACTGGGGGCCTCCGGGAGACCCAGTACTTC. The gene calls are TRBV5-1 and TRBJ2-5, with a weak D call TRBD1 (6 bases). Looked up from germline, CDR1 is SGHRS and CDR2 is YFSETQ. CDR3 length equals 16 residues. V shed 2 bases and J shed 5 bases, with 19 bases lying between them.

This chain joins TRBV5-6 and TRBJ1-1; 9 nucleotides agree with TRBD1. V gave up 4 bases and J gave up 0 bases; unmatched junction bases: 7. CDR1 SGHDT and CDR2 YYEEEE come from the germline V gene. The CDR3 covers 16 residues. CDR3 sequence: CASSAPDRGLNTEAFF. CDR3 nucleotide sequence: TGTGCCAGCAGCGCCCCAGACAGGGGGTTGAACACTGAAGCTTTCTTT.

The rearrangement uses TRBV5-1 and TRBJ1-5, with D possibly TRBD1 on 6 matching bases. The V end was cut by 0 bases, the J end by 2 bases, with 9 bases between. The CDR3 has 15 amino acids. CDR1 SGHRS and CDR2 YFSETQ come from the germline V gene. The CDR3 coding sequence is TGCGCCAGCAGCTTGGCAGGGGCTCGCAATCAGCCCCAGCATTTT. Encoded protein: CASSLAGARNQPQHF. The entire variable domain, with the rest obtained from reference TRBV5-1 and TRBJ1-5, is as follows: KAGVTQTPRYLIKTRGQQVTLSCSPISGHRSVSWYQQTPGQGLQFLFEYFSETQRNKGNFPGRFSGRQFSNSRSEMNVSTLELGDSALYLCASSLAGARNQPQHFGDGTRLSIL.

This chain connects TRBV4-2 to TRBJ1-6, with TRBD1 matching over 8 bases. In germline, CDR1 is LGHNA, CDR2 YNFKEQ. J lost 10 bases, V lost 0 bases, and 8 bases had no gene match. The CDR3 consists of 16 residues. Here the CDR3 DNA reads TGTGCCAGCAGCCAAGAATTAACAGGGGGAGGATCACCCCTCCACTTT. Its translation is CASSQELTGGGSPLHF.

The chain uses TRBV18 and TRBJ1-4; D is unclear. CDR3 length: 16 residues. Trimming stripped 0 bases from V and 4 bases from J, with 12 bases between. CDR1 and CDR2 (germline): KGHSH, LQKENI. CDR3 DNA: TGTGCCAGCTCACCACCGGTAGCACTTAGTAATGAAAAACTGTTTTTT. It codes for CASSPPVALSNEKLFF. Full variable domain (outside the CDR3, taken from reference TRBV18 and TRBJ1-4): NAGVMQNPRHLVRRRGQEARLRCSPMKGHSHVYWYRQLPEEGLKFMVYLQKENIIDESGMPKERFSAEFPKEGPSILRIQQVVRGDSAAYFCASSPPVALSNEKLFFGSGTQLSVL.

The rearrangement joins TRBV9 to TRBJ1-2; a weak D match, TRBD1 (5 bases). Trimming removed 4 bases at V and 4 bases at J, with 14 bases between. CDR3 size: 14 residues. Germline values: CDR1 SGDLS, CDR2 YYNGEE. Written as DNA, the CDR3 is TGTGCCAGCAGCCCCGGGGGGATGGGCTATGGCTACACCTTC. This encodes CASSPGGMGYGYTF.

The V call is TRBV7-9, the J call TRBJ1-5; D is unresolved. The V gene lost 5 bases and the J gene lost 0 bases, with 8 bases spanning the gap. Germline V gives CDR1 SEHNR, CDR2 FQNEAQ (reference sequence). The CDR3 consists of 14 residues. This CDR3 is CASSAGGSNQPQHF. CDR3 bases: TGTGCCAGCAGCGCGGGAGGTAGCAATCAGCCCCAGCATTTT.

This clone was counted a single time. This sequence joins TRBV27 and TRBJ1-6; D perhaps matches TRBD1 (5 bases). V was pared by 4 bases and J by 4 bases, with 20 bases between. The CDR3 is 18 amino acids. Germline loops: CDR1 MNHEY, CDR2 SMNVEV (reference sequence). CDR3 nucleotides: TGTGCCAGCAGTTCCCCCAGCACTAACAGGTGGTATAATTCACCCCTCCACTTT. Encoded protein: CASSSPSTNRWYNSPLHF.

The J gene is TRBJ2-1, the V gene TRBV19; 9 nucleotides agree with TRBD2. Germline CDR1 LNHDA, CDR2 SQIVND (reference sequence). The CDR3 consists of 17 residues. V was clipped by 5 bases and J by 0 bases; unmatched bases: 8. The CDR3 is CASSSGGGAPSYNEQFF. Here the CDR3 DNA reads TGTGCCAGTAGTTCTGGCGGGGGGGCCCCCTCCTACAATGAGCAGTTCTTC.

The chain combines TRBV4-1 with TRBJ1-6, with 9 bases that match TRBD1. With V trimmed by 3 bases and J by 10 bases, 7 bases remained unmatched. Germline lookup yields CDR1 MGHRA and CDR2 YSYEKL. The CDR3 is made up of 15 amino acids. In DNA form, the CDR3 reads TGCGCCAGCAGCCAGGGGGACAGGGAAGGCTCACCCCTCCACTTT. Translated, it gives CASSQGDREGSPLHF.

The chain carries TRBV4-1 and TRBJ1-1; tentatively, D is TRBD1 (6 bases). This CDR3 contains 13 residues. The V end was cut by 3 bases, the J end by 8 bases, with 13 bases between. CDR1 and CDR2 from the germline V gene are MGHRA and YSYEKL. CDR3 in DNA: TGCGCCAGCAGCCACAACCGGGACATGGAAGCTTTCTTT. This gives the protein CASSHNRDMEAFF.

This chain joins TRBV5-1 and TRBJ2-5, with 8 bases lining up with TRBD1. Trimming took 6 bases from V and 2 from J; bases not matched to a gene: 9. The CDR3 totals 15 residues. The germline V gene encodes CDR1 SGHRS and CDR2 YFSETQ. In DNA, the CDR3 is TGCGCCAGCACCCTCTCCCGGACAGGGCAAGAGACCCAGTACTTC. Its translation: CASTLSRTGQETQYF. Complete variable domain (other parts from reference TRBV5-1 and TRBJ2-5): KAGVTQTPRYLIKTRGQQVTLSCSPISGHRSVSWYQQTPGQGLQFLFEYFSETQRNKGNFPGRFSGRQFSNSRSEMNVSTLELGDSALYLCASTLSRTGQETQYFGPGTRLLVL.

Only a few counts were recorded for this clone. The chain couples TRBV14 to TRBJ1-2, with D possibly TRBD1 on 5 matching bases. V lost 3 bases to trimming and J lost 8 bases, with 19 bases between them. The CDR3 is 15 amino acids. From germline, CDR1 is SGHDN and CDR2 FVKESK. DNA for the CDR3: TGTGCCAGCAGCCAGGGCAGGGCCTCAACTATAGGCTACACCTTC. As protein: CASSQGRASTIGYTF.